The T cell receptor beta chain under discussion was sequenced for a study of T cells in localized non-small cell lung cancer. The study's findings and limits: Across samples, adjacent lung featured a median approximately 60 of the top 100 tumor clones.

As for this clone: Its antigen remains unidentified.

The CDR3 is 16 residues long. Germline-derived CDR1 and CDR2 are ENHRY and SYGVKD. V lost 3 bases and J lost 5, with 16 bases in between. Using immunoSEQ multiplex PCR, the repertoire was profiled, and TCRdb retains in-frame clones only, with some absent. The sample shows about 40,000 clones, 86% of them seen only once. Sequences were derived from peripheral blood, sampled before any cancer treatment. This TCR derives from a man aged 40 to 75 with stage I lung adenocarcinoma. V gene TRBV10-3 combines with J gene TRBJ2-2, with D maybe TRBD2 (5 bases). CDR3 in DNA: TGTGCCATCAGTGACCGGCCAGGACTGGGGACCGGGGAGCTGTTTTTT. It is translated as CAISDRPGLGTGELFF.